One sample yielded the 14 T cell receptor beta chains listed below, sequenced in a study of T cells after yellow fever vaccination. In TCRdb, the 5' RACE reads were re-called with MiXCR into one record per CDR3 protein. The sample consists of about 170,000 distinct CDR3 sequences, roughly 9.6% of them appearing once. The sample in question was CD8+ T cells sorted from PBMCs, obtained 15 days after the yellow fever booster vaccination. Receptors originate from a man aged 18 to 29 who received the YFV17D yellow fever vaccine.

The V gene is TRBV2, the J gene TRBJ2-5, with D possibly being TRBD1 (5 bases). Germline CDR1 and CDR2: SNHLY and FYNNEI. The CDR3 is made up of 12 amino acids. Deletions cut 3 bases from V and 4 bases from J, with 6 bases between. The CDR3 reads CASSDQGETQYF. CDR3 coding DNA: TGTGCCAGCAGTGACCAGGGAGAGACCCAGTACTTC.

This clonotype was picked up a small number of times. The chain has TRBV10-2 and TRBJ1-6; no definite D call. V lost 8 bases and J 10 bases, leaving 15 bases between the germline ends. Germline V lookup: CDR1 WSHSY, CDR2 SAAADI. CDR3 size: 13 residues. CDR3 region: CASDGNSGSPLHF. In nucleotides, the CDR3 is TGCGCCAGCGACGGGAATTCGGGCTCACCCCTCCACTTT.

There are a few counts of this clonotype. V is TRBV5-1 and J is TRBJ2-7; D not resolved. CDR3 size: 13 residues. Germline values: CDR1 SGHRS, CDR2 YFSETQ. The V end lost 0 bases, the J end lost 2 bases, and 6 bases lay between the germline ends. This CDR3 reads CASSLAVTYEQYF. In nucleotides, the CDR3 is TGCGCCAGCAGCTTGGCGGTAACCTACGAGCAGTACTTC.

This clonotype was counted only a few times. The rearrangement uses TRBV9 and TRBJ2-5; D is possibly TRBD1 or TRBD2 (5 bases each). Trimming removed 0 bases from V and 12 bases from J, with 18 bases in between. CDR3 length: 14 residues. The germline V gene encodes CDR1 SGDLS and CDR2 YYNGEE. CDR3 DNA: TGTGCCAGCAGCGTAGAGGGATTGAGGGGACCGGAGTACTTC. As protein: CASSVEGLRGPEYF.

The gene calls are TRBV6-2 or TRBV6-3 and TRBJ1-5, with D unclear. The V and J ends lost 0 bases and 0 bases respectively, with 6 bases between them. Germline CDR1 is MNHEY and CDR2 is SVGEGT. The CDR3 sequence is 15 residues long. Here the CDR3 reads CASSYSSYSNQPQHF. In DNA form, the CDR3 reads TGTGCCAGCAGTTACTCATCATATAGCAATCAGCCCCAGCATTTT.

CDR3 nucleotides: TGTGCCAGCAGCTTCGGTGGGATTCCTAGCACAGATACGCAGTATTTT. Its translation is CASSFGGIPSTDTQYF. This rearrangement joins TRBV5-4 to TRBJ2-3; the D is unclear. Germline loops: CDR1 SGHNT, CDR2 YYREEE (reference sequence). The V and J ends lost 2 bases and 0 bases respectively, with 13 bases between them. CDR3 length: 16 amino acids.

Many counts were recorded for this clonotype. The gene calls are TRBV12-3 or TRBV12-4 and TRBJ1-2; TRBD1 might be the D (5 bases). CDR3 length equals 12 residues. Trimming left V 6 bases short and J 2 bases short, with 7 bases between. This CDR3 is CASRTENYGYTF. In DNA, the CDR3 is TGTGCCAGCAGGACAGAGAACTATGGCTACACCTTC.

The J gene is TRBJ2-1, the V gene TRBV4-1, with a possible D match to TRBD1 (5 bases). Germline values: CDR1 MGHRA, CDR2 YSYEKL. V lost 1 base and J 9 bases, leaving 10 bases between the germline ends. The CDR3 runs to 13 residues. The CDR3 is CASSQAPTAEQFF. The CDR3 nucleotides read TGCGCCAGCAGCCAAGCCCCGACAGCTGAGCAGTTCTTC.

This clonotype was seen a few times. The chain links TRBV7-6 to TRBJ1-1; weak D call: TRBD1 (5 bases). CDR1 is SGHVS and CDR2 is FNYEAQ in the germline V gene. The CDR3 loop spans 13 amino acids. V lost 8 bases and J 2 bases, leaving 12 bases between the germline ends. The CDR3 DNA is TGTGCCAGCGGGCCGGGGGTCAACACTGAAGCTTTCTTT. The encoded protein is CASGPGVNTEAFF.

The chain has TRBV12-3 or TRBV12-4 and TRBJ1-1; D is unclear. The CDR3 extends over 14 amino acids. With 4 bases removed from V and 1 base from J, the gap between germline ends came to 10 bases. As DNA, the CDR3 is TGTGCCAGCAGTTCCGACTTAGAGAACACTGAAGCTTTCTTT. Amino acids: CASSSDLENTEAFF.

This clonotype occurred a few times. The chain is built from TRBV6-5 and TRBJ2-3; D is unresolved. The V end was cut by 2 bases, the J end by 2 bases, with 17 bases between. This CDR3 contains 17 residues. CDR1 and CDR2 from the germline V gene are MNHEY and SVGAGI. For the CDR3, the DNA is TGTGCCAGCAGTTACGGCGGCTGGAATAGGTACACAGATACGCAGTATTTT. Residues: CASSYGGWNRYTDTQYF.

The rearrangement joins TRBV6-1 to TRBJ2-4; TRBD2 might be the D (6 bases). The germline CDR1 and CDR2 sequences are MNHNS and SASEGT. This CDR3 is built from 15 residues. V lost 9 bases and J lost 1, with 16 bases in between. The CDR3 sequence is CASCTLGGAKNIQYF. The CDR3 DNA is TGTGCCAGTTGCACCCTAGGAGGGGCCAAAAACATTCAGTACTTC.

The chain links TRBV9 to TRBJ1-1; no firm D call. CDR3 length: 14 amino acids. Trimming left V 4 bases short and J 1 base short, with 11 bases between. Germline V gene sequence: CDR1 SGDLS, CDR2 YYNGEE. CDR3: CASSRRDANTEAFF. CDR3 nucleotides: TGTGCCAGCAGCCGACGTGACGCGAACACTGAAGCTTTCTTT. Full variable domain (missing parts from reference TRBV9 and TRBJ1-1): DSGVTQTPKHLITATGQRVTLRCSPRSGDLSVYWYQQSLDQGLQFLIQYYNGEERAKGNILERFSAQQFPDLHSELNLSSLELGDSALYFCASSRRDANTEAFFGQGTRLTVV.

The V and J genes are TRBV7-3 and TRBJ1-1; TRBD1 matches at 8 bases. The CDR3 length is 15 residues. CDR1 and CDR2 from the germline V gene are SGHTA and FQGTGA. The V gene end was trimmed by 4 bases and the J gene end by 3 bases; junction bases not matched to a gene: 7. Written as DNA, the CDR3 is TGTGCCAGCAGCTCTCCGACAGGGGCGTACACTGAAGCTTTCTTT. Protein: CASSSPTGAYTEAFF.